The 15 T cell receptor beta chains listed next were all sequenced from one sample in a study of OX40 agonist ivuxolimab in advanced cancers. The library was generated by the immunoSEQ multiplex PCR assay. Imported from immuneACCESS, the table was reduced by TCRdb to in-frame sequences with V and J called. These copies leave out some clones; in studies compared against another copy, an unresolved V gene accounts for under half, and the cause of the remainder is not known. The sample yields around 31,000 clones; roughly nine tenths were counted once. The ten largest account for about 26% of the sample. Sequenced material: CD4+ or CD8+ T cells sorted from blood, taken in a trial of the OX40 agonist ivuxolimab. Receptors were obtained from an adult with an advanced solid tumor such as melanoma, head and neck, liver or kidney cancer.

The chain couples TRBV9 to TRBJ2-1; the match to TRBD2 covers 12 bases. This CDR3 contains 14 residues. In germline, CDR1 is SGDLS, CDR2 YYNGEE. The ends lost 6 bases at V and 9 bases at J; junction bases unmatched: 7. In DNA, the CDR3 is TGTGCCAGCACCCCTAGCGGGGGGGCGAGTGAGCAGTTCTTC. Translated, it gives CASTPSGGASEQFF.

This clone was recorded only once. This chain links TRBV6-5 with TRBJ2-7; D remains ambiguous. Germline CDR1 is MNHEY and CDR2 is SVGAGI. The CDR3 length is 13 residues. The V gene lost 2 bases and the J gene lost 2 bases, with 7 bases spanning the gap. CDR3 amino acids: CASSYTTAYEQYF. In DNA, the CDR3 is TGTGCCAGCAGTTACACAACGGCCTACGAGCAGTACTTC.

The chain carries TRBV27 and TRBJ2-3; 12 nucleotides align to TRBD2. CDR1 and CDR2 from the germline V gene are MNHEY and SMNVEV (reference sequence). CDR3 size: 14 residues. J lost 6 bases, V lost 6 bases, and 4 bases had no gene match. CDR3 bases: TGTGCCAGCAGCCCTAGCGGGAGGGTTGATACGCAGTATTTT. Its translation is CASSPSGRVDTQYF.

This sequence joins TRBV4-3 and TRBJ2-2; D remains unclear. Germline assignment: CDR1 LGHNA and CDR2 YSLEER. The CDR3 consists of 13 residues. With 8 bases removed from V and 5 bases from J, the gap between germline ends came to 12 bases. The CDR3 spells CASLRWVTGELFF. The CDR3 nucleotides read TGCGCCAGCCTGAGGTGGGTGACCGGGGAGCTGTTTTTT.

V gene TRBV30 combines with J gene TRBJ2-1; D is ambiguous. From germline, CDR1 is GTSNPN and CDR2 SVGIG (reference sequence). CDR3 length equals 11 residues. The V end lost 3 bases, the J end lost 7 bases, and 7 bases lay between the germline ends. The CDR3 sequence is CAWRDYNEQFF. The CDR3 DNA sequence: TGTGCCTGGAGGGATTATAATGAGCAGTTCTTC.

The V gene is TRBV29-1, the J gene TRBJ1-1; weak D call: TRBD1 (5 bases). CDR1 is SQVTM and CDR2 is ANQGSEA in the germline V gene. The V gene lost 6 bases and the J gene lost 0 bases, with 8 bases spanning the gap. This CDR3 has 12 residues. The CDR3 DNA sequence: TGCAGCGTACAGGACTTGAACACTGAAGCTTTCTTT. Amino acids: CSVQDLNTEAFF.

The chain carries TRBV25-1 and TRBJ1-4, with D hard to call. The CDR3 is made up of 16 amino acids. The V and J ends lost 2 bases and 8 bases respectively, with 18 bases between them. Germline lookup yields CDR1 MGHDK and CDR2 SYGVNS. Here the CDR3 reads CASSEGSVQLVEKLFF. The DNA of the CDR3 is TGTGCCAGCAGTGAAGGCTCTGTCCAGTTAGTAGAAAAACTGTTTTTT.

A few counts support this clone. CDR3 in amino acids: CARDSVLNTEAFF. DNA of the CDR3: TGTGCCAGGGACAGTGTTTTGAACACTGAAGCTTTCTTT. V usage is TRBV30 and J usage is TRBJ1-1; 7 nucleotides line up with TRBD1. Germline CDR1 reads GTSNPN; CDR2 reads SVGIG (reference sequence). This CDR3 spans 13 amino acids. Unmatched junction bases numbered 6, after V lost 8 bases and J lost 0 bases.

This clone has only one observation. This chain connects TRBV27 to TRBJ2-4; a possible D gene is TRBD1 (5 bases). The CDR3 loop spans 14 amino acids. Germline loops: CDR1 MNHEY, CDR2 SMNVEV (reference sequence). The V end lost 5 bases, the J end lost 3 bases, and 11 bases lay between the germline ends. The CDR3, as DNA: TGTGCCAGCAGTCGTACAGGAGTCAAAAACATTCAGTACTTC. It is translated as CASSRTGVKNIQYF.

The rearrangement uses TRBV7-9 and TRBJ2-7; TRBD1 might be the D (6 bases). V was clipped by 1 base and J by 5 bases, with 6 bases between them. This CDR3 is 12 amino acids long. The V gene's germline CDR1 is SEHNR and CDR2 FQNEAQ (reference sequence). The CDR3 region is CASSLGTDEQYF. In nucleotides, the CDR3 is TGTGCCAGCAGCTTAGGGACAGACGAGCAGTACTTC.

This chain uses TRBV28 with TRBJ1-1; a possible D gene is TRBD1 (6 bases). CDR1 MDHEN and CDR2 SYDVKM come from the germline V gene. This CDR3 is 17 amino acids long. V lost 3 bases, J lost 0 bases, and 17 bases lay in between. CDR3 DNA sequence: TGTGCCAGCAGTTTTGATTTGGGAGGGGGTATGAACACTGAAGCTTTCTTT. Translating it yields CASSFDLGGGMNTEAFF.

This rearrangement joins TRBV6-5 to TRBJ2-5; a possible D gene is TRBD2 (7 bases). V lost 2 bases, J lost 5 bases, and 15 bases lay in between. CDR3 length equals 15 residues. In germline, CDR1 is MNHEY, CDR2 SVGAGI. The CDR3 loop is CASSYTVGRGETQYF. DNA for the CDR3: TGTGCCAGCAGTTACACCGTAGGGAGGGGGGAGACCCAGTACTTC.

This clone was picked up one time. V is TRBV2 and J is TRBJ1-1; the match to TRBD1 covers 9 bases. Germline loops: CDR1 SNHLY, CDR2 FYNNEI. J lost 10 bases, V lost 11 bases, and 11 bases had no gene match. The CDR3 totals 12 residues. The CDR3 here is CAGTQGALGAFF. CDR3 nucleotides: TGTGCCGGGACACAGGGGGCTTTGGGAGCTTTCTTT.

For the CDR3, the DNA is TGTGCCAGCAGTGGTCGACTTTTGGGAGGGGTAGAGACCCAGTACTTC. As protein: CASSGRLLGGVETQYF. The V call is TRBV25-1, the J call TRBJ2-5; 7 bases align to TRBD2. The CDR3 length is 16 residues. Trimming removed 4 bases from V and 4 bases from J; junction bases left unmatched: 12. Germline lookup yields CDR1 MGHDK and CDR2 SYGVNS.

The chain joins TRBV28 to TRBJ1-1; tentatively, D is TRBD1 (5 bases). The V gene lost 6 bases and the J gene lost 7 bases, with 12 bases spanning the gap. The CDR3 length is 12 residues. Per the germline V gene, CDR1 is MDHEN and CDR2 is SYDVKM. The CDR3 DNA reads TGTGCCAGCAGCCCGGGGGTTGATGAAGCTTTCTTT. Protein product: CASSPGVDEAFF.